These T cell receptor beta chains were read from a single sample in a study of blood T cell repertoires in COVID-19. Sequencing was performed with immunoSEQ multiplex PCR; in TCRdb, only in-frame clones are kept and a portion is missing. The profile covers 75,000 to 90,000 clones, with approximately 86% appearing a single time and 15% to 20% taken by the ten largest. The sequencing input was peripheral blood. These receptors all stem from a man at least 80 years old with active or convalescent COVID-19. The CDR3 runs from the conserved cysteine through the conserved F or W. A D gene is named only where the DNA matches it firmly. Rows give clone size only sometimes, using once, few, many, or a class for an expanded clone.

clone_size	d_call	v_call	j_call	cdr3_aa	cdr3_nt
-	TRBD1	TRBV2	TRBJ2-6	CASLRTGGRGANVLTF	TGTGCCAGCCTGAGGACAGGGGGACGTGGGGCCAACGTCCTGACTTTC
few	TRBD2	TRBV7-2	TRBJ2-1	CASSITSGTYNEQFF	TGTGCCAGCAGCATCACTAGCGGGACCTACAATGAGCAGTTCTTC
-	-	TRBV9	TRBJ1-3	CASSGSGVDTIYF	TGTGCCAGCAGCGGCTCAGGGGTAGACACCATATATTTT
-	-	TRBV6-6	TRBJ1-2	CASSYEGANYGYTF	TGTGCCAGCAGTTATGAGGGCGCTAACTATGGCTACACCTTC
-	-	TRBV14	TRBJ1-6	CASSVGAGSPLHF	TGTGCCAGCAGCGTGGGGGCTGGTTCACCCCTCCACTTT
-	-	TRBV21-1	TRBJ1-6	CASTKTGGASYNSPLHF	TGTGCCAGCACCAAGACAGGGGGCGCGTCCTATAATTCACCCCTCCACTTT
-	TRBD2	TRBV19	TRBJ2-3	CASRGTSGRADTQYF	TGTGCCAGTAGGGGGACTAGCGGACGAGCAGATACGCAGTATTTT
-	-	TRBV11-3	TRBJ2-3	CASSSSRGWGTDTQYF	TGTGCCAGCAGCTCCAGCAGGGGCTGGGGCACAGATACGCAGTATTTT
few	TRBD2	TRBV6-1	TRBJ2-2	CASSELGGLAGELFF	TGTGCCAGCAGTGAACTCGGGGGGTTGGCCGGGGAGCTGTTTTTT
-	-	TRBV30	TRBJ1-1	CAWSVLDEAFF	TGTGCCTGGAGTGTTTTAGATGAAGCTTTCTTT
once	TRBD1	TRBV10-2	TRBJ1-2	CASSLQGAGYTF	TGCGCCAGCAGTCTTCAGGGGGCGGGCTACACCTTC
-	-	TRBV6-6	TRBJ1-3	CASIRGRPGGSGNTIYF	TGTGCCAGCATTCGCGGTCGCCCGGGGGGCTCTGGAAACACCATATATTTT
-	-	TRBV5-6	TRBJ1-4	CASSLGVHEANEKLFF	TGTGCCAGCAGCTTGGGGGTTCACGAGGCTAATGAAAAACTGTTTTTT
once	TRBD2	TRBV5-1	TRBJ2-3	CASRRGADDGDTQYF	TGCGCCAGTCGGCGGGGGGCAGACGATGGAGATACGCAGTATTTT
-	-	TRBV7-3	TRBJ2-4	CASSLTREDPNWDIQYF	TGTGCCAGCAGCTTAACGAGGGAGGACCCTAACTGGGACATTCAGTACTTC
-	TRBD1	TRBV10-2	TRBJ2-1	CASSNRGPYNEQFF	TGCGCCAGCAGCAACAGGGGACCCTACAATGAGCAGTTCTTC
-	TRBD1	TRBV5-1	TRBJ1-4	CASSLRGQGGEKLFF	TGCGCCAGCAGCCTGAGGGGACAGGGGGGTGAAAAACTGTTTTTT
-	-	TRBV19	TRBJ1-1	CASSRQPNTEAFF	TGTGCCAGTAGTAGACAACCGAACACTGAAGCTTTCTTT
-	TRBD2	TRBV18	TRBJ2-2	CASSPTSGNTGELFF	TGTGCCAGCTCACCTACTAGCGGGAACACCGGGGAGCTGTTTTTT
-	TRBD2	TRBV28	TRBJ2-2	CASSLGLAGARRTGELFF	TGTGCCAGCAGTTTGGGGCTAGCGGGAGCTCGGCGTACCGGGGAGCTGTTTTTT
once	TRBD1	TRBV11-2	TRBJ2-5	CASTALGGQGKTQYF	TGTGCCAGCACCGCGCTTGGGGGACAGGGAAAGACCCAGTACTTC
once	TRBD1	TRBV28	TRBJ1-6	CASSPGDRANSPLHF	TGTGCCAGCAGTCCGGGGGACAGGGCCAATTCACCCCTCCACTTT
-	TRBD1	TRBV27	TRBJ1-2	CASSLQGAQGYGYTF	TGTGCCAGCAGTCTACAGGGGGCTCAGGGCTATGGCTACACCTTC
-	-	TRBV10-2	TRBJ1-2	CASRAHRDTNYGYTF	TGCGCCAGCAGAGCCCACCGGGACACCAACTATGGCTACACCTTC
-	TRBD1	TRBV29-1	TRBJ1-5	CSAVDRPQGPQHF	TGCAGCGCCGTGGACAGGCCCCAAGGGCCCCAGCATTTT
-	TRBD1	TRBV29-1	TRBJ1-1	CSVRGGTGGTEAFF	TGCAGCGTTCGGGGCGGGACAGGGGGCACTGAAGCTTTCTTT
-	-	TRBV3-1/TRBV3-2	TRBJ1-3	CASSQSGASGNTIYF	TGTGCCAGCAGCCAATCAGGGGCCTCTGGAAACACCATATATTTT
-	-	TRBV7-9	TRBJ2-6	CASSLMGSLQGANVLTF	TGTGCCAGCAGCTTAATGGGCAGCTTGCAAGGGGCCAACGTCCTGACTTTC
-	-	TRBV18	TRBJ1-1	CASSLSDSREAFF	TGTGCCAGCTCACTATCGGACAGTAGAGAAGCTTTCTTT
-	TRBD2	TRBV5-5	TRBJ2-5	CASSLLAGDQETQYF	TGTGCCAGCAGCTTGCTAGCGGGGGACCAAGAGACCCAGTACTTC
-	-	TRBV10-2	TRBJ1-4	CASRQTTNEKLFF	TGCGCCAGCAGACAGACAACTAATGAAAAACTGTTTTTT
-	TRBD2	TRBV7-8	TRBJ2-1	CASSSKASRLAGGGEQFF	TGTGCCAGCAGCTCTAAGGCCTCCCGACTAGCGGGAGGCGGTGAGCAGTTCTTC
once	-	TRBV6-4	TRBJ2-1	CASSEGGGSSNEQFF	TGTGCCAGCAGTGAAGGGGGTGGATCTAGCAATGAGCAGTTCTTC
-	-	TRBV11-3	TRBJ2-2	CASSPGLPNTGELFF	TGTGCCAGCAGCCCAGGACTACCAAACACCGGGGAGCTGTTTTTT
-	-	TRBV6-5	TRBJ1-1	CASSKTRENTEAFF	TGTGCCAGCAGCAAAACCAGGGAAAACACTGAAGCTTTCTTT
once	-	TRBV30	TRBJ1-6	CAWRSPGYNSPLHF	TGTGCCTGGAGGTCACCAGGGTATAATTCACCCCTCCACTTT
once	-	TRBV15	TRBJ2-2	CATSRVGSGFAGELFF	TGTGCCACCAGCAGAGTGGGAAGCGGGTTTGCCGGGGAGCTGTTTTTT
-	TRBD2	TRBV6-5	TRBJ2-1	CASRGTSGSEFKFF	TGTGCCAGCAGGGGGACTAGCGGGAGTGAGTTTAAGTTCTTC
-	TRBD2	TRBV10-3	TRBJ2-5	CAISGTRGETQYF	TGTGCCATCAGTGGGACTAGAGGGGAGACCCAGTACTTC
-	-	TRBV19	TRBJ1-1	CASSMRVSGTEAFF	TGTGCCAGTAGTATGAGGGTTAGCGGCACTGAAGCTTTCTTT
-	TRBD2	TRBV4-1	TRBJ2-1	CASSQASLAGGGNEQFF	TGCGCCAGCAGCCAAGCGAGCCTAGCGGGGGGAGGTAATGAGCAGTTCTTC
few	-	TRBV5-1	TRBJ1-3	CASSLDSGMPGNTIYF	TGCGCCAGCAGCCTAGACTCCGGGATGCCTGGAAACACCATATATTTT
-	TRBD2	TRBV19	TRBJ2-1	CASSIGPGTSGFF	TGTGCCAGTAGTATAGGGCCGGGGACTAGCGGGTTCTTC
-	-	TRBV28	TRBJ1-2	CASWGGPSNYGYTF	TGTGCCAGCTGGGGCGGACCCTCTAACTATGGCTACACCTTC
-	-	TRBV29-1	TRBJ1-1	CSAGITEAFF	TGCAGCGCGGGAATAACTGAAGCTTTCTTT
-	-	TRBV5-4	TRBJ1-1	CASSRDKNTEAFF	TGTGCCAGCAGCCGGGATAAGAACACTGAAGCTTTCTTT
-	-	TRBV5-6	TRBJ1-2	CASSLGGRLLYGYTF	TGTGCCAGCAGCTTAGGGGGTAGGCTTTTGTATGGCTACACCTTC
-	-	TRBV5-1	TRBJ1-1	CASSEIQGGNTEAFF	TGCGCCAGCAGCGAAATACAAGGAGGGAACACTGAAGCTTTCTTT
few	TRBD2	TRBV11-3	TRBJ2-3	CASSLALADNADTQYF	TGTGCCAGCAGCTTAGCACTAGCGGATAATGCGGATACGCAGTATTTT
-	TRBD1	TRBV27	TRBJ2-1	CASSLDRVNEQFF	TGTGCCAGCAGTCTAGACAGGGTGAACGAGCAGTTCTTC
-	-	TRBV9	TRBJ1-1	CASSEGANTEAFF	TGTGCCAGCAGCGAGGGAGCAAACACTGAAGCTTTCTTT
-	TRBD1	TRBV5-1	TRBJ1-5	CASSLAGGVQPQHF	TGCGCCAGCAGCTTAGCAGGGGGCGTTCAGCCCCAGCATTTT
-	TRBD2	TRBV5-1	TRBJ2-1	CASSLASGSRFNEQFF	TGCGCCAGCAGCTTGGCGAGCGGGAGTCGTTTTAATGAGCAGTTCTTC
-	TRBD1	TRBV18	TRBJ1-6	CASFAGTGNSPLHF	TGTGCCAGCTTCGCCGGGACAGGGAATTCACCCCTCCACTTT
-	-	TRBV3-1/TRBV3-2	TRBJ2-3	CASSQPGKGTDTQYF	TGTGCCAGCAGCCAACCGGGAAAGGGCACAGATACGCAGTATTTT
-	-	TRBV4-2	TRBJ2-2	CASSHLSPPGELFF	TGTGCCAGCAGCCATCTTTCCCCTCCCGGGGAGCTGTTTTTT
-	TRBD2	TRBV30	TRBJ2-6	CAWSRLAGVGGANVLTF	TGTGCCTGGAGTAGGCTAGCGGGAGTCGGTGGGGCCAACGTCCTGACTTTC
-	-	TRBV7-9	TRBJ1-5	CASSPEGAEYSNQPQHF	TGTGCCAGCAGCCCAGAGGGAGCAGAGTATAGCAATCAGCCCCAGCATTTT
-	-	TRBV29-1	TRBJ2-1	CSVAWQGPNEQFF	TGCAGCGTTGCCTGGCAGGGCCCCAATGAGCAGTTCTTC
-	-	TRBV6-5	TRBJ1-1	CASSPDRRLAFF	TGTGCCAGCAGCCCCGACCGCAGGCTAGCTTTCTTT